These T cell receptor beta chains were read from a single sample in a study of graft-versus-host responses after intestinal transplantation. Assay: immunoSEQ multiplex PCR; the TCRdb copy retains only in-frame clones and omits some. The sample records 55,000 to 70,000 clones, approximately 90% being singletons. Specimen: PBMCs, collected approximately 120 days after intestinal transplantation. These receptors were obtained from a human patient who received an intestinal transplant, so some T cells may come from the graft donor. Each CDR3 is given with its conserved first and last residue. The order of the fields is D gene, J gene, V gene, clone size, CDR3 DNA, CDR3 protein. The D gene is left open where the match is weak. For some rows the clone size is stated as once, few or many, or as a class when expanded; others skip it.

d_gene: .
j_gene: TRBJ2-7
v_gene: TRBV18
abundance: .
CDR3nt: TGTGCCAGCTCACCTAGCCCCAGCTACGAGCAGTACTTC
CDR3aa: CASSPSPSYEQYF

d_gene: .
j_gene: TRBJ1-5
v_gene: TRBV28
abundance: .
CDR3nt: TGTGCCAGCAGTTTAGGGGGGCGCGGAAAGAATCAGCCCCAGCATTTT
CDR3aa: CASSLGGRGKNQPQHF

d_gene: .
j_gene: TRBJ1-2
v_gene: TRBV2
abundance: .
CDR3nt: TGTGCCAGCACCCGGGAGGGACATGTGGATGGCTACACCTTC
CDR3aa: CASTREGHVDGYTF

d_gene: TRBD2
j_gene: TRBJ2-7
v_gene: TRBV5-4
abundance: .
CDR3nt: TGTGCCAGCAGCTTGTTAGCGGGAGGGGTCAACGAGCAGTACTTC
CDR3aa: CASSLLAGGVNEQYF

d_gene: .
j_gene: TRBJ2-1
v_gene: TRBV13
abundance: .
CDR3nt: TGTGCCAGCAGCGCGGGCTCCTACAATGAGCAGTTCTTC
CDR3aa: CASSAGSYNEQFF

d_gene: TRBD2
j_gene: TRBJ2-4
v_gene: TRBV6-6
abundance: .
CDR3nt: TGTGCCAGCAGTTACACCGGGGGGGGTGACATTCAGTACTTC
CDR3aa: CASSYTGGGDIQYF

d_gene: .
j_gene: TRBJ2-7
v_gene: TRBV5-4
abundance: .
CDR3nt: TGTGCCAGCAGCAGCGAACAGGGTATCCCCTACGAGCAGTACTTC
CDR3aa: CASSSEQGIPYEQYF

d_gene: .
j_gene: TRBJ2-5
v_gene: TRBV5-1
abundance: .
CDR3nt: TGCGCCAGCAGCGGGTCTAGTACGTGGGAGGCCCAGTACTTC
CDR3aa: CASSGSSTWEAQYF

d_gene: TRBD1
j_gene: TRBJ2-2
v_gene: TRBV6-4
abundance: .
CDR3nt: TGTGCCAGCAGAAGACAGGGGAGCACCGGGGAGCTGTTTTTT
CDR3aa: CASRRQGSTGELFF

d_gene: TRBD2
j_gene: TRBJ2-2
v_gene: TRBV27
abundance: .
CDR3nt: TGTGCCAGCAGTTTATCTCCGGGACTAGCGCCCGGGGAGCTGTTTTTT
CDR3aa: CASSLSPGLAPGELFF

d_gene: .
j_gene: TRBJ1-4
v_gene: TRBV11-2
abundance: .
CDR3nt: TGTGCCAGCAGGAAAGGAAGGGGAGAGGGGGAAAAACTGTTTTTT
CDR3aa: CASRKGRGEGEKLFF

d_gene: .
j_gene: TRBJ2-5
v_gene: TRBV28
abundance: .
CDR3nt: TGTGCCAGCAGTTTCGCGGATACCCAGTACTTC
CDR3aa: CASSFADTQYF

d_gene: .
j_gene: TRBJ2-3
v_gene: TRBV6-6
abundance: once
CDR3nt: TGTGCCAGCAGTCCCCAGGCTGTGGGCACAGATACGCAGTATTTT
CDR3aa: CASSPQAVGTDTQYF

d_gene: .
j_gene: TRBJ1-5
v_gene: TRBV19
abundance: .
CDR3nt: TGTGCCAGTAGTATAATAGGCGGGCAGCCCCAGCATTTT
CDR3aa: CASSIIGGQPQHF

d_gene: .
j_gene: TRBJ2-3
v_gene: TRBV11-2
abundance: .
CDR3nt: TGTGCCAGCAGCTCCCTGACGGCAGATACGCAGTATTTT
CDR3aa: CASSSLTADTQYF

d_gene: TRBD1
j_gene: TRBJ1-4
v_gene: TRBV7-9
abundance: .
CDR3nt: TGTGCCACCGATCGACAGGGGAAAGGTGAAAAACTGTTTTTT
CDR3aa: CATDRQGKGEKLFF

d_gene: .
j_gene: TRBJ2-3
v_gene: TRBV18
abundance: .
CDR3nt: TGTGCCAGCTCACCGGCACAGGGCACAGATACGCAGTATTTT
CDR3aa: CASSPAQGTDTQYF

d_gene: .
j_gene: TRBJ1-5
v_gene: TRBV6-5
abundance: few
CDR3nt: TGTGCCAGCAGTGTCCTGAGCGAGCAGCCCCAGCATTTT
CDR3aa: CASSVLSEQPQHF

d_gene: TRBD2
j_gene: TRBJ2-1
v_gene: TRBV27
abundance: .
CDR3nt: TGTGCCAGCAGTTTACTCCCCGGCACTAGCGCCAATGAGCAGTTCTTC
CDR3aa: CASSLLPGTSANEQFF

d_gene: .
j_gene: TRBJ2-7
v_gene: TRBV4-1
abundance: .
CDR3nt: TGCGCCAGCAGCCAACAGGGTTACGAGCAGTACTTC
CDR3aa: CASSQQGYEQYF

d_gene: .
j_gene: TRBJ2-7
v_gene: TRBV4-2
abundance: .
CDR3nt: TGTGCCAGCAGCCAAGTAGGAGACACCGTCTACGAGCAGTACTTC
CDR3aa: CASSQVGDTVYEQYF

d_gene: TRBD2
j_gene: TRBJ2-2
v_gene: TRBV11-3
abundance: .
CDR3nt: TGTGCCAGCAGCGGGAGGGTCACCGGGGAGCTGTTTTTT
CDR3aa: CASSGRVTGELFF

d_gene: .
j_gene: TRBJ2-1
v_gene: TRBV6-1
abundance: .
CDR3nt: TGTGCCAGCAGTGAATTTCCGGAGAAGCTAGTTTACAATGAGCAGTTCTTC
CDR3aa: CASSEFPEKLVYNEQFF

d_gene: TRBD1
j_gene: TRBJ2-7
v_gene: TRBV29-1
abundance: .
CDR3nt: TGCAGCGCGACAGACAGGGGCTACGAGCAGTACTTC
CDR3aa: CSATDRGYEQYF

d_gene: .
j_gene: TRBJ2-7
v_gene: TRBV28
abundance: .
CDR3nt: TGTGCCAGCAGTGCTCGCCACGAGCAGTACTTC
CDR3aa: CASSARHEQYF

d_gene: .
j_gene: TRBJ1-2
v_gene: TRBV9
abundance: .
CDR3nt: TGTGCCAGCAGCGTATTTGGGCGGAGCTATGGCTACACCTTC
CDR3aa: CASSVFGRSYGYTF